A selection of T cell receptor beta chains follows, all from one sample in a study of T cells in Graves' hyperthyroidism and ophthalmopathy. TCRdb reanalysed the multiplex PCR reads using MiXCR and keeps one entry per CDR3 protein. This sample has 400,000 to 500,000 distinct CDR3 sequences; roughly an eighth occur once, and the top ten carry 5.3%. Sample: blood. The receptors derive from a woman under 30 with Graves' hyperthyroidism. The CDR3 runs from the conserved cysteine through the conserved F or W. Each record gives: CDR3 length, clone size, J gene, D gene, V gene, CDR3 protein, CDR3 DNA. D genes are given only for firm matches. Clone size is shown for a subset of rows, as once, few, many or a class of expanded clone.

15 | many | TRBJ1-4 | TRBD1 | TRBV18 | CASSPGQGLPEKLFF | TGTGCCAGCTCACCAGGACAGGGGTTACCTGAAAAACTGTTTTTT
13 | - | TRBJ2-7 | TRBD2 | TRBV6-1 | CASQSGNSYEQYF | TGTGCCAGCCAGAGCGGGAACTCCTACGAGCAGTACTTC
19 | many | TRBJ2-1 | TRBD2 | TRBV6-1 | CASSEGTLAGGSSYNEQFF | TGTGCCAGCAGTGAAGGTACCCTAGCGGGAGGAAGCTCCTACAATGAGCAGTTCTTC
15 | few | TRBJ1-1 | TRBD1 | TRBV6-1 | CASSDLTGGFSEAFF | TGTGCCAGCAGTGACTTGACAGGGGGCTTTTCTGAAGCTTTCTTT
13 | many | TRBJ1-1 | - | TRBV29-1 | CSVERLLNTEAFF | TGCAGCGTTGAAAGATTACTGAACACTGAAGCTTTCTTT
16 | - | TRBJ2-1 | - | TRBV7-9 | CASSLGSSPPDNEQFF | TGTGCCAGCAGCCTCGGGAGTAGTCCCCCTGACAATGAGCAGTTCTTC
15 | many | TRBJ1-5 | TRBD1 | TRBV30 | CAWTADRGPGEPQHF | TGTGCCTGGACCGCGGACAGGGGGCCTGGGGAGCCCCAGCATTTT
14 | many | TRBJ2-5 | - | TRBV2 | CASKDSSMWETQYF | TGTGCCAGTAAGGACAGCTCAATGTGGGAGACCCAGTACTTC
14 | many | TRBJ1-5 | - | TRBV2 | CTWKGEGSNQPQHF | TGTACCTGGAAGGGTGAGGGCAGCAATCAGCCCCAGCATTTT
14 | many | TRBJ1-2 | TRBD1 | TRBV28 | CASSPDRGLYLHTF | TGTGCCAGCAGTCCTGACAGGGGTCTGTATCTCCACACCTTC
15 | many | TRBJ2-7 | TRBD1 | TRBV11-2 | CASSLDKDRSYEQYF | TGTGCCAGCAGCTTAGACAAGGACAGGTCCTACGAGCAGTACTTC
16 | - | TRBJ1-3 | - | TRBV6-1 | CASSEGGGSSGNTIYF | TGTGCCAGCAGTGAAGGGGGCGGTTCCTCTGGAAACACCATATATTTT
15 | many | TRBJ2-3 | - | TRBV18 | CASSLVGASTDTQYF | TGTGCCAGCTCACTTGTGGGCGCCAGCACAGATACGCAGTATTTT
15 | - | TRBJ2-2 | TRBD2 | TRBV5-1 | CASKVGGPSTGELFF | TGCGCCAGCAAGGTGGGAGGGCCAAGCACCGGGGAGCTGTTTTTT
18 | - | TRBJ1-4 | - | TRBV6-1 | CASSNGGHRRAANEKLFF | TGTGCCAGCAGTAACGGGGGACATCGGAGGGCGGCTAATGAAAAACTGTTTTTT